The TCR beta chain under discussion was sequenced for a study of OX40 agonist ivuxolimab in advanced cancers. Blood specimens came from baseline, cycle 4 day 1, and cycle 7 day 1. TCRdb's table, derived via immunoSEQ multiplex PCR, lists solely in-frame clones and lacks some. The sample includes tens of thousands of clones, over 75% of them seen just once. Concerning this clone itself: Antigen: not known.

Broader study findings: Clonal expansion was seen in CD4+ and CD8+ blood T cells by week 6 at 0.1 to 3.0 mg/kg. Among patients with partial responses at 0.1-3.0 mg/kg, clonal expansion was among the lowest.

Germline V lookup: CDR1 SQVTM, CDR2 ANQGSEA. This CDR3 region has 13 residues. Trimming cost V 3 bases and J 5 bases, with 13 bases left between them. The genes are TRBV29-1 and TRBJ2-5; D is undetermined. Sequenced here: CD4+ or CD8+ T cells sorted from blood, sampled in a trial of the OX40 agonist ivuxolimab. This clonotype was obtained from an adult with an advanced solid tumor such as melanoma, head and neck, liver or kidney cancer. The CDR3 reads CSVDLQLGETQYF. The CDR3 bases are TGCAGCGTTGATTTACAGCTGGGGGAGACCCAGTACTTC.